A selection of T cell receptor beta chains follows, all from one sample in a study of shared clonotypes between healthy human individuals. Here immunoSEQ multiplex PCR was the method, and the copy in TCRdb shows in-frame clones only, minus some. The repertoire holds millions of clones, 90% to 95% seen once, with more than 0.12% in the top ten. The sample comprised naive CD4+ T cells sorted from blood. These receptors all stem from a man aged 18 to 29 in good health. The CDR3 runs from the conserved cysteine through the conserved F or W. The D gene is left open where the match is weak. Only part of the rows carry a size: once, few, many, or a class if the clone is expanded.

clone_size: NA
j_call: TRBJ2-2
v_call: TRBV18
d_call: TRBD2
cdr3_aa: CASSLLAGPNTGELFF
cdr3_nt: TGTGCCAGCTCACTCCTAGCGGGCCCAAACACCGGGGAGCTGTTTTTT

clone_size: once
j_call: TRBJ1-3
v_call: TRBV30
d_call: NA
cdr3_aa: CAWKRDTSGNTIYF
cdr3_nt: TGTGCCTGGAAACGGGACACATCTGGAAACACCATATATTTT

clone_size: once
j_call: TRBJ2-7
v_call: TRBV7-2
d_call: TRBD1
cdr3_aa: CASSRQGESYEQYF
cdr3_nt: TGTGCCAGCAGCCGACAGGGCGAGTCCTACGAGCAGTACTTC

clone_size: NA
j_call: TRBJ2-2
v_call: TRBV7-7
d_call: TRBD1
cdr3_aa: CASSPQGANTGELFF
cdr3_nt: TGTGCTAGCAGCCCACAGGGGGCTAATACCGGGGAGCTGTTTTTT

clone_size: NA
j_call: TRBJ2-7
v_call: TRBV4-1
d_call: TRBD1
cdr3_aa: CASSPNPGQGTYEQYF
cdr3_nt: TGCGCCAGCAGCCCGAACCCGGGACAGGGAACCTACGAGCAGTACTTC

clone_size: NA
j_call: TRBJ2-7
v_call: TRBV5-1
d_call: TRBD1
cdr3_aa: CASSRGTGDIHEQYF
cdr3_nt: TGCGCCAGCAGCCGCGGGACAGGGGATATACACGAGCAGTACTTC

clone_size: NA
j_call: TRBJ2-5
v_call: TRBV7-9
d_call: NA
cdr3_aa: CASSLAGNGETQYF
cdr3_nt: TGTGCCAGCAGCTTGGCCGGGAATGGAGAGACCCAGTACTTC

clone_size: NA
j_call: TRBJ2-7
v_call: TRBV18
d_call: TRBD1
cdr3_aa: CASSAGTVGYEQYF
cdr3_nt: TGTGCCAGCTCCGCAGGGACAGTCGGATACGAGCAGTACTTC

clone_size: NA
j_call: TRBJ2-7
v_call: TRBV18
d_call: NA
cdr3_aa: CASSPSGTSSYEQYF
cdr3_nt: TGTGCCAGCTCACCCTCCGGGACATCCTCCTACGAGCAGTACTTC

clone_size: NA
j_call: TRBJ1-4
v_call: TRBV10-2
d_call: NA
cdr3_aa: CASSDGGVRKLFF
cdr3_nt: TGCGCCAGCAGTGACGGGGGAGTGAGAAAACTGTTTTTT

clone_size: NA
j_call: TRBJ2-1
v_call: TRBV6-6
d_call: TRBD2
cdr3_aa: CASSYPGLGAYNEQFF
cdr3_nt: TGTGCCAGCAGTTACCCCGGACTAGGGGCCTACAATGAGCAGTTCTTC

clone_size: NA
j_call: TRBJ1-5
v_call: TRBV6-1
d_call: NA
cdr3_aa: CASSDRFNQPQHF
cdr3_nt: TGTGCCAGCAGTGACAGATTCAATCAGCCCCAGCATTTT

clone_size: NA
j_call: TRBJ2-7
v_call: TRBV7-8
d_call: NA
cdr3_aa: CASSLEVAYEQYF
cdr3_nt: TGTGCCAGCAGCTTAGAAGTGGCCTACGAGCAGTACTTC

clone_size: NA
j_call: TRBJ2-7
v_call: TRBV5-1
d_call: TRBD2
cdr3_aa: CASSTGAGGPHEQYF
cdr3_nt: TGCGCCAGCAGCACGGGCGCGGGGGGGCCTCACGAGCAGTACTTC

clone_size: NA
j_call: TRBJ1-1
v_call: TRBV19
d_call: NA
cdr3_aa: CASSTTGRVLNTEAFF
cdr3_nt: TGTGCCAGTAGTACTACGGGAAGGGTGTTGAACACTGAAGCTTTCTTT

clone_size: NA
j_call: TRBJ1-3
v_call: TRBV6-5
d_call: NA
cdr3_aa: CASSLGGAGNTIYF
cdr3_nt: TGTGCCAGCAGTTTAGGAGGGGCCGGAAACACCATATATTTT

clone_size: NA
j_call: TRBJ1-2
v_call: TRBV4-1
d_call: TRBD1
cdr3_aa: CASSQGDRGSGYTF
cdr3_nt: TGCGCCAGCAGCCAAGGGGACAGGGGATCTGGCTACACCTTC

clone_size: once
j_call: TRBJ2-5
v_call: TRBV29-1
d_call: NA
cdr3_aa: CSVEAGAPLEQYF
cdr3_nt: TGCAGCGTTGAGGCAGGCGCCCCCTTGGAGCAGTACTTC

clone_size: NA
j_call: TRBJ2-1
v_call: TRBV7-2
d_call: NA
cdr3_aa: CASSPRASEGQFF
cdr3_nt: TGTGCCAGCAGCCCCCGCGCCTCGGAGGGGCAGTTCTTC

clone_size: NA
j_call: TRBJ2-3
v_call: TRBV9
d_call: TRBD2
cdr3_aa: CASGGQASTDTQYF
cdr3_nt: TGTGCCTCGGGGGGGCAGGCCAGCACAGATACGCAGTATTTT

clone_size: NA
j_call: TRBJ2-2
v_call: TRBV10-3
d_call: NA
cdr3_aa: CALRGDPGGELFF
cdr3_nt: TGTGCCCTAAGGGGGGACCCAGGCGGGGAGCTGTTTTTT

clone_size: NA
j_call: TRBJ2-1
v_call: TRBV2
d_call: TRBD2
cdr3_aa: CASNSGSSYNEQFF
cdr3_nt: TGTGCCAGCAATAGCGGGAGCTCCTACAATGAGCAGTTCTTC

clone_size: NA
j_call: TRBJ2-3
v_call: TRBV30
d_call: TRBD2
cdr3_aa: CAWSRGGADTQYF
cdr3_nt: TGTGCCTGGAGTCGCGGGGGGGCAGATACGCAGTATTTT

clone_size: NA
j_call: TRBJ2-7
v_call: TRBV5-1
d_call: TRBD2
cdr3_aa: CASSWGGPGEQYF
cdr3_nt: TGCGCCAGCAGCTGGGGAGGGCCTGGCGAGCAGTACTTC